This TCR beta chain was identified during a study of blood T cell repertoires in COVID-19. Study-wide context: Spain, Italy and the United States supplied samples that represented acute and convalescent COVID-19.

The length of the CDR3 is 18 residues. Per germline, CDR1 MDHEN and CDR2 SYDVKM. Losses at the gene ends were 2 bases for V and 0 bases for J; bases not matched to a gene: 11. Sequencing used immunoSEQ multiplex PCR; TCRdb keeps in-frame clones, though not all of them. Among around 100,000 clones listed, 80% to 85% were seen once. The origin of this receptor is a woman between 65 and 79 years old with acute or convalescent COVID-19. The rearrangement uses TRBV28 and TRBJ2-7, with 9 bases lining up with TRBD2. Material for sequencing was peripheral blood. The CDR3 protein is CASSLTSGLFGFSYEQYF. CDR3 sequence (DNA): TGTGCCAGCAGTTTAACTAGCGGGCTCTTCGGCTTCTCCTACGAGCAGTACTTC.